The clone carrying this T cell receptor (beta chain) was counted a few times. This sample stems from a study of response to subunit inactivated influenza vaccine. TCRdb analysed the RT-PCR reads with MiXCR anew, one entry per CDR3 protein. The sample lists hundreds of thousands of distinct CDR3 sequences; about 10% were seen once. The CDR3 loop spans 13 amino acids. With 4 bases removed from V and 9 bases from J, the gap between germline ends came to 15 bases. CDR1 MNHEY and CDR2 SVGEGT come from the germline V gene. These data were also filed under a second study, of T cells expressing NK-cell markers. Turning to that study: For TCR beta, cDNA was produced by 5'RACE template switching with UMIs. Of the CD8+ T cell pool in six donors, about 1.0-7.5% was accounted for by dominant NKG2C+ clonotypes.

Sample: PBMCs from blood, taken on the day of vaccination. The TCR comes from a middle-aged man who received an inactivated influenza vaccine. This chain joins TRBV6-2 or TRBV6-3 and TRBJ1-1; possible D gene TRBD1, 6 bases. CDR3 bases: TGTGCCAGCAGTTCAGGGGACATCCTCAAAGCTTTCTTT. Translated: CASSSGDILKAFF.